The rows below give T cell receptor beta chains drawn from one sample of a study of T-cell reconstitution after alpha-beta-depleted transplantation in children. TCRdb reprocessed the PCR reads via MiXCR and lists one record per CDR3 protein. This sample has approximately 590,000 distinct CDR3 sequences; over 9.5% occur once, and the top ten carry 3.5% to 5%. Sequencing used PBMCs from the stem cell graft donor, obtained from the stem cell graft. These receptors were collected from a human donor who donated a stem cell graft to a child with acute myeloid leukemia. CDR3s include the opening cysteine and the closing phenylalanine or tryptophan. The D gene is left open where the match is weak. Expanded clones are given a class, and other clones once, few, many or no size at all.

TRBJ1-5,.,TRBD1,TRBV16,TGTGCCAGCACCGCGACAGGGAAGCTTAGCAATCAGCCCCAGCATTTT,CASTATGKLSNQPQHF
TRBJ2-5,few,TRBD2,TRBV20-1,TGCAGTGCTAGAGCTAGCGGGAGGATGGAGACCCAGTACTTC,CSARASGRMETQYF
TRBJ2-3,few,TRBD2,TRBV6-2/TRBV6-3,TGTGCCAGCAGTTACTCGGGACTAGCGGATCTCACAGATACGCAGTATTTT,CASSYSGLADLTDTQYF
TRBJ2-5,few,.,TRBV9,TGTGCCAGCAGCCTCCCTCCGCTCCAGGAGACCCAGTACTTC,CASSLPPLQETQYF
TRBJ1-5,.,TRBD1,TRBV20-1,TGCAGTGCTAGAGATATGAGGACAGGGATTCAGCCCCAGCATTTT,CSARDMRTGIQPQHF
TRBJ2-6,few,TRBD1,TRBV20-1,TGCAGTGCTAGAGCCCTCGGACAGGGTAGAGAAACTGGGGCCAACGTCCTGACTTTC,CSARALGQGRETGANVLTF
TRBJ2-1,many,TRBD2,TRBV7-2,TGTGCCAGCGGACATAGCGGGAGGCCTCACAATGAGCAGTTCTTC,CASGHSGRPHNEQFF
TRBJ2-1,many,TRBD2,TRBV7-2,TGTGCCAGCAGCTTCTCTAGCGGGAGATCCTACAATGAGCAGTTCTTC,CASSFSSGRSYNEQFF
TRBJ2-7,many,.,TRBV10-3,TGTGCCACCACGTCGGGCCAGGGGTTTCCCTACGAGCAGTACTTC,CATTSGQGFPYEQYF
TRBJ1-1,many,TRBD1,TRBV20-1,TGCAGTGCTAGCCGATTGGGACAGCGGAACACTGAAGCTTTCTTT,CSASRLGQRNTEAFF
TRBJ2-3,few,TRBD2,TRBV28,TGTGCCAGCAGTTTCTCCGGGGAGGCCGGGAGGACAGATACGCAGTATTTT,CASSFSGEAGRTDTQYF
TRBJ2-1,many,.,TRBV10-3,TGTGCCATCAGTGAGTCGATCGGTACCGGGAGTGAGCAGTTCTTC,CAISESIGTGSEQFF
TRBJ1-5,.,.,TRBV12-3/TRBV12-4,TGTGCCAGCAGGTCGACAGGAAGCAATCAGCCCCAGCATTTT,CASRSTGSNQPQHF
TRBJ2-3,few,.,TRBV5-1,TGCGCCAGCAGCTTGGTCCGGGAGTTGGGCACAGATACGCAGTATTTT,CASSLVRELGTDTQYF
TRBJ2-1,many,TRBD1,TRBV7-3,TGTGCCAGCAGCTTAACCGGGACAGACTCCTACAATGAGCAGTTCTTC,CASSLTGTDSYNEQFF
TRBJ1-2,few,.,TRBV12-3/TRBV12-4,TGTGCCAGCAGTCTTAGGTCCGGATCGACAAACCCCTATGGCTACACCTTC,CASSLRSGSTNPYGYTF
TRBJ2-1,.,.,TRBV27,TGTGCCAGCAGTTTAAAGGCAGGCCCTCCGGGGAACTACAATGAGCAGTTCTTC,CASSLKAGPPGNYNEQFF
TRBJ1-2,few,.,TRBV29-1,TGCAGCGTCCCCGGGGCAGGCCGCTATGGCTACACCTTC,CSVPGAGRYGYTF
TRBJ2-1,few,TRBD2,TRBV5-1,TGCGCCAGCAGCTCGGCGGTCCTAGCGGGAGGGTTGGTTGAGCAGTTCTTC,CASSSAVLAGGLVEQFF
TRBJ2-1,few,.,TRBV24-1,TGTGCCACCAATCGACAGCGCCCGGACAATGAGCAGTTCTTC,CATNRQRPDNEQFF
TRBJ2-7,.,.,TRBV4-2,TGTGCCAGCAGCCAAGACTCCAGTCGCCCCTACGAGCAGTACTTC,CASSQDSSRPYEQYF
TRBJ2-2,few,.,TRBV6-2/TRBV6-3,TGTGCCAGCAGTTTAAACGGGGAGCTGTTTTTT,CASSLNGELFF
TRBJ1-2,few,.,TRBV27,TGTGCCAGCAGTTTGGTCAACCCTAACTATGGCTACACCTTC,CASSLVNPNYGYTF
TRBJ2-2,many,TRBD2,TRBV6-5,TGTGCCAGCAGTTTGGGACTAGCGGGACCCGGGGAGCTGTTTTTT,CASSLGLAGPGELFF
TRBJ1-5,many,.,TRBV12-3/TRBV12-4,TGTGCCAGCAGTTTATTGGGTGGCCAGCCCCAGCATTTT,CASSLLGGQPQHF
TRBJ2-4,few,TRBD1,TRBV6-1,TGTGCCAGCAGATCCGGGACAGGGGGCGGCAAAAACATTCAGTACTTC,CASRSGTGGGKNIQYF